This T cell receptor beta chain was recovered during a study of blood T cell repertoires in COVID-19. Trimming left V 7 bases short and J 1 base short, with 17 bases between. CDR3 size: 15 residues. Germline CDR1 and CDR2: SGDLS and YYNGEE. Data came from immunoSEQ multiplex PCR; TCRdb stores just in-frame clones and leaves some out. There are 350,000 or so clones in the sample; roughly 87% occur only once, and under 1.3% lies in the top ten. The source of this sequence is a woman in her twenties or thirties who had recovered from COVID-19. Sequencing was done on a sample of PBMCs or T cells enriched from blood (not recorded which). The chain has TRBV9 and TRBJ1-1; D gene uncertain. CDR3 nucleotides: TGTGCCAGCGAACAGCTATACGGTGCGAACACTGAAGCTTTCTTT. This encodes CASEQLYGANTEAFF.